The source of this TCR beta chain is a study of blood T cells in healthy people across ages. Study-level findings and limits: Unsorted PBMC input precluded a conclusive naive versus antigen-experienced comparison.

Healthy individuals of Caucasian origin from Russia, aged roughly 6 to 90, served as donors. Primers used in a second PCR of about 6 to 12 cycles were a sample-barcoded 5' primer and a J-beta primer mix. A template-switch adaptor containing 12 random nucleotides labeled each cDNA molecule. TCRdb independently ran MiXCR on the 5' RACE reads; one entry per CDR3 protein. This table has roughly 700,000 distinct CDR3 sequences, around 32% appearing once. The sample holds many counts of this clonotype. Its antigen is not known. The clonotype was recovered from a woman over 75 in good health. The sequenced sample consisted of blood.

The CDR3 sequence: CSAPGPLRNTEAFF. The CDR3 DNA follows: TGCAGTGCCCCCGGACCTCTGCGGAACACTGAAGCTTTCTTT. The genes are TRBV20-1 and TRBJ1-1; no definite D call. The CDR3 sequence is 14 residues long. Germline V gene lookup returns CDR1 DFQATT and CDR2 SNEGSKA (reference sequence). With 6 bases removed from V and 1 base from J, the gap between germline ends came to 15 bases.